This TCR beta chain was sequenced in a study of beta chain features in type 1 diabetes. Findings and limits, study-wide: Researchers caution that PCR might favor shorter templates, equally among patients and controls. Patients showed naive, central memory and Treg TCRB repertoires that appeared more similar than those of healthy donors. Type 1 diabetes patients showed a moderate but significant shortening of TCRB CDR3s in all four CD4+ subsets.

Purity exceeded 95% in all sorted populations. Sequenced material consisted of expressed TCRB transcripts (all of the isolated RNA was reverse transcribed). Data came from immunoSEQ multiplex PCR; TCRdb stores just in-frame clones and leaves some out. Among approximately 250,000 clones listed, roughly a quarter were seen once. The CDR3 consists of 14 residues. The germline V gene encodes CDR1 SNHLY and CDR2 FYNNEI. After removal of 5 bases from V and 0 bases from J, the junction contained 3 bases not matched to a gene. A few counts support this clone. The antigen is undetermined. What was sequenced was naive CD4+ T cells from blood. The chain carries TRBV2 and TRBJ1-1; 7 bases align to TRBD1. The source is a woman in her 30s with type 1 diabetes. CDR3 in DNA: TGTGCCAGCAGTCCGGACAGGTTGAACACTGAAGCTTTCTTT. The encoded protein is CASSPDRLNTEAFF. Full variable domain (remainder filled in from reference TRBV2 and TRBJ1-1): EPEVTQTPSHQVTQMGQEVILRCVPISNHLYFYWYRQILGQKVEFLVSFYNNEISEKSEIFDDQFSVERPDGSNFTLKIRSTKLEDSAMYFCASSPDRLNTEAFFGQGTRLTVV.